One sample yielded the 2 T cell receptor beta chains listed below, sequenced in a study of blood T cell repertoires in COVID-19 (dated by TCRdb to about 2020). Preparation of the library involved the immunoSEQ multiplex PCR assay. Entries here come from immuneACCESS through TCRdb and include only in-frame sequences with V and J called. Some clones fail to appear in such tables; in the studies checked, an unresolved V gene covers under half of the shortfall, and the cause of the remainder is unknown. This sample lists 150,000 to 200,000 clones; roughly 89% were detected once. The top ten clonotypes cover about 0.58% of the sample. Sequencing input: peripheral blood. The receptors were gathered from a man aged 50 or older with acute or convalescent COVID-19.

The V gene is TRBV11-2, the J gene TRBJ2-1; D is undetermined. The germline V gene encodes CDR1 SGHAT and CDR2 FQNNGV. The CDR3 consists of 16 residues. The V and J ends lost 2 bases and 2 bases respectively, with 13 bases between them. CDR3 coding DNA: TGTGCCAGCAGCTTAAGGAGTCAGCCAGCCTACAATGAGCAGTTCTTC. Translation gives CASSLRSQPAYNEQFF.

This chain uses TRBV7-2 with TRBJ2-2; the D is unclear. The V gene lost 1 base and the J gene lost 3 bases, with 6 bases spanning the gap. The CDR3 has 14 residues. The germline V gene has CDR1 SGHTA and CDR2 FQGNSA. The CDR3 here is CASSLGPHTGELFF. Here the CDR3 DNA reads TGTGCCAGCAGCTTAGGGCCGCACACCGGGGAGCTGTTTTTT.